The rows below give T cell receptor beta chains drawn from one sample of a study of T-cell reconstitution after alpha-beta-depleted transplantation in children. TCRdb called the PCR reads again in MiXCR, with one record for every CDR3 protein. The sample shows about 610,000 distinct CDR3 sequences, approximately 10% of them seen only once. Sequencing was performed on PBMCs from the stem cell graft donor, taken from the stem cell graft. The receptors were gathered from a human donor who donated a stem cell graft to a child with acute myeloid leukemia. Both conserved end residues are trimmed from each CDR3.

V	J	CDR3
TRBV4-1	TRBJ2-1	ASSQGGSGSSYNEQF
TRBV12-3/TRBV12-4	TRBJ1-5	ASSPRQGGQPQH
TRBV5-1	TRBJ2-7	ASSLTAGVSEQY
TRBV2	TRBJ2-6	ASSEGANVLT
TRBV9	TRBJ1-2	ASSPGQAFNYGYT
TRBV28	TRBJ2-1	ASMRKGISYNEQF
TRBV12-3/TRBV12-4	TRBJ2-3	ASSMGYTDTQY
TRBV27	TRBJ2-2	ASRDTNTGELF
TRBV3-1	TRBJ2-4	ASSQVVRGAKNIQY
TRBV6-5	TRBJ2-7	ASSYSERTASYEQY
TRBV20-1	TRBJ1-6	SAFGQGKNSPLH
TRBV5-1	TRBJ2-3	ASSLTSLDTQY
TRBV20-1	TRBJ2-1	SAPSTSGRGDYNEQF
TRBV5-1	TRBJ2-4	ASSLMGDKNIQY
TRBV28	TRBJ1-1	ASLEGDLNTEAF
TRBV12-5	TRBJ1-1	ASGFETGRTEAF
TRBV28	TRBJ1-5	ASRRYQPQH
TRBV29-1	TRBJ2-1	SVGTSGRDNEQF
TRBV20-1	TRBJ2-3	SATGRPLSDTQY
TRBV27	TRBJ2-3	ASSWGISTDTQY
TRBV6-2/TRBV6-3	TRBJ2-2	ASKGSSGRTYTGELF
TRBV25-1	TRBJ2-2	ASSEWGTGGTGELF
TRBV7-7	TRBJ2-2	ALKQPTGELF
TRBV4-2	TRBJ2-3	ASSQYGAGTSLTDTQY
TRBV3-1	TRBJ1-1	ASCRGHTNTEAF
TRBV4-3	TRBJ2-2	ASSSTGGGGSPNTGELF
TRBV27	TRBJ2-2	ARAGFRTSRAGSNTGELF
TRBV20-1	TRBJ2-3	SARVRADTQY
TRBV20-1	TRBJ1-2	SAPPTGGVDYGYT
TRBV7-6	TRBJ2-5	ASSKGLAGSETQY
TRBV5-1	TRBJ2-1	ASSPSGREDNEQF
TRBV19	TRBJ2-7	ASSLASGTHEQY
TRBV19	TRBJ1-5	ASSVISGAQH
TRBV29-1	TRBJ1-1	SVDRVGTEAF
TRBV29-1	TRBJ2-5	RRGLRETQY
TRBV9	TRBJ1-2	ASSVGDRGMDGYT
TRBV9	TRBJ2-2	ASSVAAGMNTGELF
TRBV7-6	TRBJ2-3	ASSLAVISGRATDTQY
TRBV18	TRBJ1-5	ASSPGAGSQPQH
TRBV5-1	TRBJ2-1	ASSPPTGGSDEQF
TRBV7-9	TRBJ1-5	ASSLGRNQPQH
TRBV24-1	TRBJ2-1	ATSDPAPDREQF
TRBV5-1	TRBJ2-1	ASSSTLGLAEDEQF
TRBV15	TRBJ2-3	ATSRDLLAGVGDTQY
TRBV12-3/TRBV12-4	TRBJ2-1	ASSSSPAGSYNEQF
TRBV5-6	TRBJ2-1	ASSPDMLSSYNEQF
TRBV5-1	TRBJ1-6	ASSVDRPSTALH
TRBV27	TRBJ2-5	ASRSRDTETQY
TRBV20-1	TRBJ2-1	SARLAGGHEQF
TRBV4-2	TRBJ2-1	ASSRTPGVNEQF
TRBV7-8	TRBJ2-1	ASSLGWGLAGSNEQF
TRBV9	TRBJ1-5	ASSVTGLNQPQH
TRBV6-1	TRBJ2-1	ASSSFDEQF
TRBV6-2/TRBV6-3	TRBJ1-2	ASTDKWGPIYGYT
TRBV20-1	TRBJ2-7	SARTPPTQGGTYEQY
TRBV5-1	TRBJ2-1	ASSFGLGDEQF
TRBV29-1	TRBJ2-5	SVELNRAQETQY
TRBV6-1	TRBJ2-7	ASSELLQDRESSYEQY
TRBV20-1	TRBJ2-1	SAAPSGRAGNEQF
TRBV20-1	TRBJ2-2	SASATSVNTGELF